Sequencing of this T cell receptor (beta chain) was carried out in a study of blood T cells in healthy people across ages. Study observations and caveats: PBMCs that were unsorted prevented a conclusive naive versus antigen-experienced comparison.

Regarding this clonotype: Antigen specificity is unknown.

Germline loops: CDR1 DFQATT, CDR2 SNEGSKA (reference sequence). The CDR3 runs 13 residues. The junction had 10 bases not matched to a gene; V was cut back by 8 bases and J by 5 bases. PCR was performed a second time for 7 to 11 cycles using a sample-barcoded 5' primer and a J-beta primer mix. TCRdb re-called the 5' RACE reads through MiXCR, storing one row per CDR3 protein. The sample consists of about 640,000 distinct CDR3 sequences, under 65% of them appearing once. The authors drew about 10 milliliters of peripheral blood from each donor. The genes are TRBV20-1 and TRBJ2-5, with TRBD1 identical over 8 bases. Sequencing used blood. This receptor was identified in a man between 60 and 75 years old in good health. CDR3 sequence: CSTDHRGEETQYF. The DNA of the CDR3 is TGCAGTACCGACCACAGGGGGGAGGAGACCCAGTACTTC.